The 3 T cell receptor beta chains below come from one sample, sequenced in a study of post-analysis software for immune sequencing data. Their antigen targets remain unknown. General observations from the study: The study found TRBV5-6, TRBV5-1 and TRBV20-1 among four to six TRBV segments more frequent in patients than controls.

Unique molecular identifiers had been added to the TCR beta cDNA libraries. MiXCR, run by TCRdb on the PCR reads, gives a single entry per CDR3 protein. The top ten clones hold about 6% of a sample with fewer than 550,000 distinct CDR3 sequences, around 36% of them seen once. Sample: blood. These receptors originate from a girl aged 2-17 years with multiple sclerosis.

The chain employs TRBV18 and TRBJ2-5, with 8 bases matching TRBD2. The closer fit of TRBJ2-7 to the DNA end suggests the J call may be wrong. The CDR3 is 14 amino acids. Germline values: CDR1 KGHSH, CDR2 LQKENI. CDR3 in DNA: TGTGCCAGCTCATCCGGGGGGGGGCCGGGCGAGCAGTACTTC. This codes for CASSSGGGPGEQYF.

The chain is built from TRBV12-3 or TRBV12-4 and TRBJ2-2; D is undetermined. Trimming left V 3 bases short and J 5 bases short, with 7 bases between. The CDR3 covers 13 residues. The CDR3 sequence is CASSFSGTGELFF. CDR3 sequence (DNA): TGTGCCAGCAGTTTTTCCGGGACCGGGGAGCTGTTTTTT.

Of note for this clonotype: One end of the junction varies from germline; a read error may be responsible. The chain is built from TRBV3-1 and TRBJ2-1; TRBD2 aligns across 8 bases. Germline assignment: CDR1 LGHDT and CDR2 YNNKEL (reference sequence). The CDR3 spans 15 residues. The CDR3 reads CAGSQGSGGRNEQFF. The CDR3 DNA reads as TGTGCCGGCAGCCAAGGGAGCGGGGGCCGTAATGAGCAGTTCTTC.